This TCR beta chain was captured by sequencing in a study of sequential checkpoint blockade in melanoma. Study observations and caveats: Patients with week-13 increases in T-cell fraction and clonality benefited about 30 times more often.

Measured with immunoSEQ multiplex PCR; TCRdb has only the in-frame clones, and not every one. The sample comprises 200 or so clones, about 23% of which are singletons, and about 9.2% rests with the top ten. Described treatment: randomized to nivolumab then ipilimumab (arm A) or the reverse (arm B). Notes on this clone: What it recognizes is unknown.

This clonotype was obtained from a human donor with melanoma. Specimen: tumor tissue (inferred from file names), collected from a patient given nivolumab and ipilimumab in sequence.

CDR3 coding DNA: TGTGCCAGTAGTATCCAGGGGGAGCCCACAGATACGCAGTATTTT. Its translation is CASSIQGEPTDTQYF. V and J are TRBV19 and TRBJ2-3; TRBD1 agrees at 7 bases. In germline, CDR1 is LNHDA, CDR2 SQIVND (reference sequence). CDR3 size: 15 residues. J was trimmed by 2 bases and V by 3 bases; bases with no gene match: 5. The variable domain in full, completed from reference TRBV19 and TRBJ2-3, reads DGGITQSPKYLFRKEGQNVTLSCEQNLNHDAMYWYRQDPGQGLRLIYYSQIVNDFQKGDIAEGYSVSREKKESFPLTVTSAQKNPTAFYLCASSIQGEPTDTQYFGPGTRLTVL.